Each of the 27 T cell receptor beta chains below was sequenced from the same sample in a study of Ad26.COV2.S vaccination and SARS-CoV-2 variants. Treatment given: roughly 18 received Ad26.COV2.S at low or high dose, single or two shots; roughly five received placebo; per-sample allocation not given. Samples came from day 63 after the first vaccine or placebo injection. Generated by immunoSEQ multiplex PCR, the TCRdb table keeps only in-frame clones and is missing some. Altogether roughly 270,000 clones are present, 87% being singletons, with the ten largest covering over 2.5%. Sequencing was performed on peripheral blood, taken in a trial of Ad26.COV2.S vaccine versus placebo. These receptors came from a person between 18 and 60 years old who received the Ad26.COV2.S COVID-19 vaccine or a placebo.

V is TRBV7-8 and J is TRBJ1-2; 7 bases fit TRBD1. Unmatched junction bases numbered 7, after V lost 5 bases and J lost 4 bases. This CDR3 has 14 amino acids. Germline lookup yields CDR1 SGHVS and CDR2 FQNEAQ. The CDR3 DNA follows: TGTGCCAGCAGCCCGTCTCGGACAGGCTATGGCTACACCTTC. As protein: CASSPSRTGYGYTF.

The chain couples TRBV7-2 to TRBJ2-7; 13 bases are shared with TRBD2. Germline loops: CDR1 SGHTA, CDR2 FQGNSA. This CDR3 is 15 amino acids long. Trimming at V came to 8 bases and at J to 5 bases, leaving 9 bases not matched to a gene. The CDR3 nucleotides are TGTGCCAGCTGTGGACTAGCGGGAGATGTGGACGAGCAGTACTTC. This codes for CASCGLAGDVDEQYF.

This clone was observed many times. This chain joins TRBV21-1 and TRBJ2-7. TRBV21-1 is tagged as a pseudogene. This CDR3 has 11 amino acids. CDR3 protein: CASSLNHEQYF. Written as DNA, the CDR3 is TGTGCCAGCAGCCTTAACCACGAGCAGTACTTC.

This clone was recorded at least ten times. The chain is built from TRBV6-5 and TRBJ1-1, with D unresolved. This CDR3 region has 16 residues. The V end was cut by 4 bases, the J end by 0 bases, with 15 bases between. Looked up from germline, CDR1 is MNHEY and CDR2 is SVGAGI. CDR3 protein: CASSSLLGIMNTEAFF. The CDR3 region has the DNA TGTGCCAGCAGTTCACTATTGGGGATAATGAACACTGAAGCTTTCTTT.

This rearrangement joins TRBV7-3 to TRBJ2-5; D assignment may be TRBD1 or TRBD2 (5 bases each). V was clipped by 5 bases and J by 0 bases, with 10 bases between them. The CDR3 is made up of 14 amino acids. Germline assignment: CDR1 SGHTA and CDR2 FQGTGA. The CDR3 is CASSAGTHQETQYF. CDR3 sequence (DNA): TGTGCCAGCAGCGCCGGGACCCACCAAGAGACCCAGTACTTC.

V usage is TRBV7-9 and J usage is TRBJ2-7, with D maybe TRBD1 (6 bases). The germline V gene encodes CDR1 SEHNR and CDR2 FQNEAQ (reference sequence). This CDR3 has 14 residues. Between the trimmed V and J ends, which lost 2 bases and 3 bases, there was a span of 11 bases. CDR3: CASSLHGQSYEQYF. The DNA for the CDR3 is TGTGCCAGCAGCTTACACGGACAGAGCTACGAGCAGTACTTC.

Comment on this clone: The junction departs from the called germline gene at one end, perhaps through a read error. CDR3 DNA sequence: TGTGCCAGCAGCTTTGGGGGCCTTGCGGGTGGGGGCCAACAGAACTTC. Translation: CASSFGGLAGGGQQNF. The chain couples TRBV7-2 to TRBJ1-2, with a weak D call TRBD1 (6 bases). This CDR3 is 16 amino acids long. From germline, CDR1 is SGHTA and CDR2 FQGNSA. Drawing the rest from reference TRBV7-2 and TRBJ1-2, the complete variable domain is GAGVSQSPSNKVTEKGKDVELRCDPISGHTALYWYRQSLGQGLEFLIYFQGNSAPDKSGLPSDRFSAERTGGSVSTLTIQRTQQEDSAVYLCASSFGGLAGGGQQNFGSGTRLTVV.

The V and J genes are TRBV12-3 or TRBV12-4 and TRBJ1-5; D ambiguous. The CDR3 runs to 12 residues. Trimming left V 5 bases short and J 7 bases short, with 9 bases between. In nucleotides, the CDR3 is TGTGCCAGCAGTACATTCATCCAGCCCCAGCATTTT. Its translation is CASSTFIQPQHF.

The chain carries TRBV5-1 and TRBJ2-5, with D uncertain. Per germline, CDR1 SGHRS and CDR2 YFSETQ. This CDR3 spans 13 amino acids. V was trimmed by 4 bases and J by 1 base, leaving 8 bases between them. DNA of the CDR3: TGCGCCAGCAGCCTCTTCACCCAAGAGACCCAGTACTTC. This sequence encodes CASSLFTQETQYF.

The chain recombines TRBV6-4 with TRBJ2-2; TRBD1 matches at 7 bases. This CDR3 has 14 residues. V dropped 9 bases and J dropped 3; count of bases not matched to a gene: 7. Germline V CDR1 and CDR2: MRHNA, SNTAGT. The CDR3 here is CARLTGSDTGELFF. The DNA for the CDR3 is TGTGCCAGACTGACAGGGTCGGACACCGGGGAGCTGTTTTTT.

CDR3 nucleotides: TGTGCCAGCAGTTTGTTACAGGGCGCCTTCAATCAGCCCCAGCATTTT. Protein sequence: CASSLLQGAFNQPQHF. This chain joins TRBV28 and TRBJ1-5; D is perhaps TRBD1 (6 bases). V lost 3 bases and J 3 bases, leaving 15 bases between the germline ends. The CDR3 covers 16 residues. Germline V gene sequence: CDR1 MDHEN, CDR2 SYDVKM.

The genes are TRBV29-1 and TRBJ1-5; 7 nucleotides agree with TRBD1. Per the germline V gene, CDR1 is SQVTM and CDR2 is ANQGSEA. This CDR3 is built from 12 residues. The V segment lost 7 bases and the J segment 7 bases; nucleotides outside the gene matches: 7. CDR3 in amino acids: CSARQTGQPQHF. The DNA of the CDR3 is TGCAGCGCTCGACAGACAGGGCAGCCCCAGCATTTT.

V is TRBV19 and J is TRBJ1-2, with D possibly TRBD1 on 6 matching bases. From germline, CDR1 is LNHDA and CDR2 SQIVND (reference sequence). V shed 1 base and J shed 6 bases, with 18 bases lying between them. This CDR3 contains 16 residues. CDR3 bases: TGTGCCAGTAGTATAGGGGCTCTTGGGGGGCTTGATGGCTACACCTTC. This encodes CASSIGALGGLDGYTF.

Turning to this clone: Other nucleotide sequences in the sample specify the same CDR3. The rearrangement links TRBV2 to TRBJ2-1; D uncertain. Germline V gene sequence: CDR1 SNHLY, CDR2 FYNNEI. V dropped 5 bases and J dropped 4 bases, with 3 bases sitting between them. This CDR3 is 11 amino acids long. CDR3 nucleotide sequence: TGTGCCAGCAGTCCATACAATGAGCAGTTCTTC. Residues: CASSPYNEQFF.

This clone was seen just once. This chain uses TRBV10-3 with TRBJ2-7, with no clear D. The CDR3 length is 14 residues. V gave up 6 bases and J gave up 2 bases, with 14 bases separating them. Germline values: CDR1 ENHRY, CDR2 SYGVKD. The CDR3 region has the DNA TGTGCCATCAGCGATAGGGCAGAGACCTACGAGCAGTACTTC. Residues: CAISDRAETYEQYF.

This chain joins TRBV6-5 and TRBJ2-1, with D unresolved. Germline assignment: CDR1 MNHEY and CDR2 SVGAGI. Deletions cut 0 bases from V and 0 bases from J, with 9 bases between. CDR3 size: 16 residues. The CDR3 reads CASSYSMFISYNEQFF. The CDR3 nucleotides are TGTGCCAGCAGTTACTCGATGTTTATCTCCTACAATGAGCAGTTCTTC.

The chain employs TRBV12-5 and TRBJ2-3; 14 nucleotides align to TRBD2. Looked up from germline, CDR1 is LGHNT and CDR2 is FRNRAP. The length of the CDR3 is 16 residues. V was pared by 4 bases and J by 4 bases, with 4 bases of the junction left unmatched. CDR3 amino acids: CASGSGLAGVSDTQYF. The CDR3 DNA reads as TGTGCTAGTGGTTCGGGACTAGCGGGAGTGTCAGATACGCAGTATTTT.

This chain connects TRBV28 to TRBJ2-7; D may correspond to TRBD1 or TRBD2 (5 bases each). Germline assignment: CDR1 MDHEN and CDR2 SYDVKM. V shed 10 bases and J shed 0 bases, with 10 bases lying between them. The CDR3 is 12 amino acids. The CDR3 sequence: CATGTLSYEQYF. CDR3 in DNA: TGTGCCACGGGGACCCTCTCCTACGAGCAGTACTTC.

The chain recombines TRBV19 with TRBJ2-7, with 9 bases that match TRBD1. CDR3 size: 15 residues. Trimming took 5 bases from V and 9 from J; bases not matched to a gene: 14. Germline CDR1 LNHDA, CDR2 SQIVND (reference sequence). The CDR3 DNA reads as TGTGCCAGTAGTCCGACCGGGACAGGGAGTAATCGGCAGTACTTC. Its protein is CASSPTGTGSNRQYF.

This chain connects TRBV4-2 to TRBJ1-2, with D possibly matching TRBD1 (5 bases). The V end was cut by 0 bases, the J end by 1 base, with 18 bases between. Germline V gene lookup returns CDR1 LGHNA and CDR2 YNFKEQ. This CDR3 contains 18 residues. The CDR3 reads CASSQEVAGQAYNYGYTF. CDR3 DNA: TGTGCCAGCAGCCAAGAAGTAGCGGGGCAGGCCTATAACTATGGCTACACCTTC.

This rearrangement joins TRBV4-2 to TRBJ1-1; TRBD1 might be the D (5 bases). The V and J ends lost 1 base and 6 bases respectively, with 6 bases between them. This CDR3 comprises 12 residues. CDR1 and CDR2 from the germline V gene are LGHNA and YNFKEQ. In DNA, the CDR3 is TGTGCCAGCAGCCAAGTACAGGCTGAAGCTTTCTTT. Translated: CASSQVQAEAFF.

This chain uses TRBV5-1 with TRBJ1-6, with D tentatively TRBD1 (5 bases). Germline CDR1 reads SGHRS; CDR2 reads YFSETQ. Between the trimmed V and J ends, which lost 7 bases and 14 bases, there was a span of 19 bases. The CDR3 contains 13 residues. The CDR3 DNA sequence: TGCGCCAGCTCTCCAGAGACAGCCGGGGCCCTCCACTTT. It codes for CASSPETAGALHF. The variable domain in full, with the rest retrieved from reference TRBV5-1 and TRBJ1-6, is KAGVTQTPRYLIKTRGQQVTLSCSPISGHRSVSWYQQTPGQGLQFLFEYFSETQRNKGNFPGRFSGRQFSNSRSEMNVSTLELGDSALYLCASSPETAGALHFGNGTRLTVT.

The V gene is TRBV6-5, the J gene TRBJ1-4, with D possibly being TRBD1 (6 bases). The V gene's germline CDR1 is MNHEY and CDR2 SVGAGI. The CDR3 contains 15 residues. Trimming removed 7 bases from V and 8 bases from J, with 20 bases in between. Here the CDR3 reads CASTTSGGAREKLFF. CDR3 nucleotides: TGTGCCAGCACGACAAGTGGGGGGGCTCGGGAAAAACTGTTTTTT.

This clone was observed once. The V gene is TRBV7-9, the J gene TRBJ1-2, with 11 bases matching TRBD1. Per the germline V gene, CDR1 is SEHNR and CDR2 is FQNEAQ (reference sequence). This CDR3 region has 14 residues. V lost 5 bases and J lost 8; bases outside the gene matches: 7. The CDR3 DNA sequence: TGTGCCAGCAGCCCGGGACAGGGGGAAGGGGGCTACACCTTC. The encoded protein is CASSPGQGEGGYTF. The entire variable domain, with the rest obtained from reference TRBV7-9 and TRBJ1-2, is as follows: DTGVSQNPRHKITKRGQNVTFRCDPISEHNRLYWYRQTLGQGPEFLTYFQNEAQLEKSRLLSDRFSAERPKGSFSTLEIQRTEQGDSAMYLCASSPGQGEGGYTFGSGTRLTVV.

The chain employs TRBV2 and TRBJ1-5, with D perhaps TRBD1 (6 bases). The CDR3 extends over 14 amino acids. Trimming shortened V by 4 bases and J by 2 bases, and 9 bases separated the two germline ends. Per germline, CDR1 SNHLY and CDR2 FYNNEI. The DNA for the CDR3 is TGTGCCAGCAGTGCAGGACAGCGCAATCAGCCCCAGCATTTT. Protein: CASSAGQRNQPQHF.

In this sample, this clone turned up once. The V call is TRBV20-1, the J call TRBJ2-7; 12 nucleotides line up with TRBD2. The CDR3 has 16 amino acids. Germline V gene lookup returns CDR1 DFQATT and CDR2 SNEGSKA (reference sequence). The V and J ends lost 3 bases and 3 bases, in that order; junction bases with no gene match: 9. The CDR3 protein is CSASELAGGGLYEQYF. As DNA, the CDR3 is TGCAGTGCTAGTGAACTAGCGGGAGGTGGACTCTACGAGCAGTACTTC.

V usage is TRBV2 and J usage is TRBJ1-1; a weak D match, TRBD1 (5 bases). The germline V and J ends were trimmed by 6 bases and 5 bases, with 7 bases remaining between them. CDR3 length equals 11 residues. The V gene's germline CDR1 is SNHLY and CDR2 FYNNEI. CDR3: CASRGRTEAFF. In DNA, the CDR3 is TGTGCCAGCAGGGGACGAACTGAAGCTTTCTTT.